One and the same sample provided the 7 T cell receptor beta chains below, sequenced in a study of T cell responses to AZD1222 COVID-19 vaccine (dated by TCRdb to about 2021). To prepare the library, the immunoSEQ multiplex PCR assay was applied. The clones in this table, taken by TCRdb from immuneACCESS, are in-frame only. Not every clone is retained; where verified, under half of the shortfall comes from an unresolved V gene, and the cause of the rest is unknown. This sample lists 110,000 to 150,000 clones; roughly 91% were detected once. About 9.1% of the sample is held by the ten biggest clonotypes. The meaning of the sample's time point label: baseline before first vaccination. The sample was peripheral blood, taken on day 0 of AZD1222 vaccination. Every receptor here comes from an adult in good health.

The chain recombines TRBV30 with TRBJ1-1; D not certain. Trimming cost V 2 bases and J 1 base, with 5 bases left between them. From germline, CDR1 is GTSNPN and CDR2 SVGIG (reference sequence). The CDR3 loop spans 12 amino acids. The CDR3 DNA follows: TGTGCCTGGAGTAGGGCGAACACTGAAGCTTTCTTT. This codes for CAWSRANTEAFF.

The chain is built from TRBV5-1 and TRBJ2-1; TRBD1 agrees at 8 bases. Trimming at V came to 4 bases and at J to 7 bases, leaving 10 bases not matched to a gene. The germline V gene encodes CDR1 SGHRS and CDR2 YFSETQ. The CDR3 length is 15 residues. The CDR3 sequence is CASSPGGQGLNEQFF. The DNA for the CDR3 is TGCGCCAGCAGCCCGGGCGGACAGGGTTTAAATGAGCAGTTCTTC.

Written as DNA, the CDR3 is TGTGCCAGCAGCCCGCAGATGGCCGGGACAGCGAATTACTACACCTTC. It yields the protein CASSPQMAGTANYYTF. V is TRBV7-9 and J is TRBJ1-2, with TRBD1 identical over 7 bases. CDR1 is SEHNR and CDR2 is FQNEAQ in the germline V gene (reference sequence). After removal of 5 bases from V and 10 bases from J, the junction contained 19 bases not matched to a gene. CDR3 length: 16 amino acids.

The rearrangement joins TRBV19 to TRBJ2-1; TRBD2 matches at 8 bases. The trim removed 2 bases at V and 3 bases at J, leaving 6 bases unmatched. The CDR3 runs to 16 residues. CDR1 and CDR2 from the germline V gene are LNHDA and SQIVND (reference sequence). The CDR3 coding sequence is TGTGCCAGTAGTATACCCGGGGGGGCCCTCTACAATGAGCAGTTCTTC. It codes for CASSIPGGALYNEQFF. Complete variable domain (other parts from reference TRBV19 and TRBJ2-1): DGGITQSPKYLFRKEGQNVTLSCEQNLNHDAMYWYRQDPGQGLRLIYYSQIVNDFQKGDIAEGYSVSREKKESFPLTVTSAQKNPTAFYLCASSIPGGALYNEQFFGPGTRLTVL.

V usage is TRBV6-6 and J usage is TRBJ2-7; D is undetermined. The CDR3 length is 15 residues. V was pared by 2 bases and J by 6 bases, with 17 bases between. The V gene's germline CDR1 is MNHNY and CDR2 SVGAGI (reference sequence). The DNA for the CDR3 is TGTGCCAGCAGTTACGCCAGTACGGGCGTCGGCGAGCAGTACTTC. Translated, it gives CASSYASTGVGEQYF.

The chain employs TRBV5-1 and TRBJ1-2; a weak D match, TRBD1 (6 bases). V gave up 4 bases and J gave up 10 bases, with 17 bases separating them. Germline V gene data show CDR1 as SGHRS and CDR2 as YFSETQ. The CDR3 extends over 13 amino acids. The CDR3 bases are TGCGCCAGCAGCCTCGGACAGTTCGGAGACTACACCTTC. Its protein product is CASSLGQFGDYTF.

In nucleotides, the CDR3 is TGTGCCAGCAGTTTTGGTTTCGGCGGCTACACCTTC. The encoded protein is CASSFGFGGYTF. This sequence joins TRBV12-3 or TRBV12-4 and TRBJ1-2; D is undetermined. The CDR3 loop spans 12 amino acids. Trimming took off 3 bases at V and 8 bases at J, with 10 bases between the two ends.